A selection of T cell receptor beta chains follows, all from one sample in a study of cytomegalovirus exposure and HLA in healthy donors. Some clones are missing from TCRdb's copy, which holds only in-frame ones; the method was immunoSEQ multiplex PCR. This table has around 130,000 clones, 81% appearing once. The material sequenced was PBMCs. The receptors here all came from a young man in good health and CMV-seronegative. Each CDR3 is given with its conserved first and last residue. Each record gives: CDR3 length, V gene, clone size, J gene, D gene, CDR3 protein, CDR3 DNA. The D gene is left open where the match is weak. Expanded clones are given a class, and other clones once, few, many or no size at all.

>12|TRBV29-1|-|TRBJ2-7|TRBD1
CSAGTGPYEQYF
TGCAGCGCCGGGACAGGCCCCTACGAGCAGTACTTC
>16|TRBV28|-|TRBJ1-3|-
CASSPRVRSTGNTIYF
TGTGCCAGCAGTCCCAGGGTTAGGTCGACCGGAAACACCATATATTTT
>16|TRBV5-8|-|TRBJ1-5|TRBD1
CASSFGTAYSNQPQHF
TGTGCCAGCAGTTTTGGGACAGCTTATAGCAATCAGCCCCAGCATTTT
>12|TRBV30|few|TRBJ1-1|-
CAWTYRALEAFF
TGTGCCTGGACTTACAGGGCGCTTGAAGCTTTCTTT
>13|TRBV19|-|TRBJ1-1|TRBD1
CASSIVGGAEAFF
TGTGCCAGTAGTATAGTAGGGGGCGCTGAAGCTTTCTTT
>15|TRBV7-2|-|TRBJ1-1|TRBD1
CASSRQGSSHTEAFF
TGTGCCAGCAGCAGACAGGGGTCTAGCCACACTGAAGCTTTCTTT
>13|TRBV9|-|TRBJ1-6|-
CASSAGANSPLHF
TGTGCCAGCAGCGCAGGGGCGAATTCACCCCTCCACTTT
>15|TRBV11-2|-|TRBJ2-7|TRBD2
CASSPQVGGINEQYF
TGTGCCAGCAGCCCACAGGTGGGAGGGATCAACGAGCAGTACTTC
>14|TRBV12-5|-|TRBJ1-2|TRBD1
CASGGTGLDYGYTF
TGTGCTAGTGGGGGGACAGGGCTCGACTATGGCTACACCTTC
>13|TRBV19|few|TRBJ1-5|-
CATSELGNQPQHF
TGTGCCACTAGCGAGCTTGGCAATCAGCCCCAGCATTTT
>15|TRBV5-1|-|TRBJ2-4|TRBD1
CASSIHQTGENIQYF
TGCGCCAGCAGCATCCACCAGACAGGGGAAAACATTCAGTACTTC
>16|TRBV5-4|-|TRBJ1-5|-
CASSNAPTGGGQPQHF
TGTGCCAGCAGTAACGCGCCGACAGGTGGGGGTCAGCCCCAGCATTTT
>16|TRBV6-5|-|TRBJ2-2|-
CASSFQGSPNTGELFF
TGTGCCAGCAGTTTTCAGGGGTCCCCGAACACCGGGGAGCTGTTTTTT
>14|TRBV14|few|TRBJ1-1|-
CASSLQRFRAEAFF
TGTGCCAGCAGCCTACAAAGATTCAGGGCTGAAGCTTTCTTT
>13|TRBV7-8|once|TRBJ1-2|-
CASSLVQGTGYTF
TGTGCCAGCAGCTTAGTACAGGGAACTGGCTACACCTTC
>12|TRBV7-2|-|TRBJ1-3|-
CASSFSGNTIYF
TGTGCCAGCAGCTTTTCCGGGAACACCATATATTTT
>12|TRBV7-9|-|TRBJ2-1|TRBD2
CASSKRGDEQFF
TGTGCCAGCAGCAAACGGGGGGATGAGCAGTTCTTC
>14|TRBV6-5|-|TRBJ1-6|-
CASSFGTGNSPLHF
TGTGCCAGCAGTTTCGGGACTGGGAATTCACCCCTCCACTTT
>16|TRBV6-6|few|TRBJ2-6|-
CASSPLEVSGANVLTF
TGTGCCAGCAGTCCGCTAGAAGTCTCTGGGGCCAACGTCCTGACTTTC
>16|TRBV4-2|-|TRBJ2-1|-
CASSQEVRGSYNEQFF
TGTGCCAGCAGCCAAGAAGTTCGGGGCTCCTACAATGAGCAGTTCTTC
>16|TRBV2|-|TRBJ2-7|TRBD1
CASSQGGGQDFYEQYF
TGTGCCAGCAGCCAAGGTGGGGGACAGGATTTCTACGAGCAGTACTTC
>15|TRBV7-9|-|TRBJ2-7|TRBD1
CASSPLRDRAYEQYF
TGTGCCAGCAGCCCCCTCCGGGACAGGGCATACGAGCAGTACTTC
>13|TRBV6-1|few|TRBJ1-1|-
CASSSPGDTEAFF
TGTGCCAGCAGCTCCCCAGGGGACACTGAAGCTTTCTTT
>17|TRBV7-8|-|TRBJ1-5|TRBD1
CASSFNSGTGGSQPQHF
TGTGCCAGCAGCTTTAATTCCGGGACAGGGGGTAGTCAGCCCCAGCATTTT
>14|TRBV7-9|-|TRBJ2-1|-
CASSLAGSYNEQFF
TGTGCCAGCAGCTTAGCCGGGTCCTACAATGAGCAGTTCTTC
>13|TRBV2|-|TRBJ1-2|TRBD1
CASSAGTGYGYTF
TGTGCCAGCAGTGCCGGGACAGGCTATGGCTACACCTTC
>14|TRBV7-9|-|TRBJ2-7|-
CASSFSGNRHEQYF
TGTGCCAGCAGCTTTAGCGGTAATCGCCACGAGCAGTACTTC
>19|TRBV5-1|-|TRBJ2-3|TRBD2
CARSPLLAGGPTSTDTQYF
TGCGCCCGCAGCCCGCTGTTGGCGGGGGGACCGACTAGCACAGATACGCAGTATTTT
>10|TRBV6-5|once|TRBJ1-2|-
CASRSYGYTF
TGTGCCAGCAGGAGCTATGGCTACACCTTC
>14|TRBV5-1|once|TRBJ2-5|TRBD2
CASSMGLLQETQYF
TGCGCCAGCAGCATGGGACTATTACAAGAGACCCAGTACTTC
>13|TRBV7-2|few|TRBJ2-7|-
CASSQYTFDEQYF
TGTGCCAGCAGCCAATACACCTTTGACGAGCAGTACTTC
>15|TRBV10-3|-|TRBJ2-3|-
CAISNSGEGGDTQYF
TGTGCCATCAGCAACTCGGGGGAGGGGGGAGATACGCAGTATTTT
>15|TRBV5-1|-|TRBJ2-3|TRBD2
CASGLGLVLRDTQYF
TGCGCCAGCGGATTGGGACTAGTGTTGCGCGATACGCAGTATTTT
>14|TRBV5-6|-|TRBJ1-4|-
CASRRGMDVEKLFF
TGCGCCAGCAGGAGGGGGATGGATGTTGAAAAACTGTTTTTT
>16|TRBV5-4|-|TRBJ1-1|TRBD1
CASSPGQGWTVTEAFF
TGTGCCAGCAGCCCCGGACAGGGGTGGACGGTAACTGAAGCTTTCTTT
>14|TRBV9|-|TRBJ2-1|TRBD1
CASSEPGQGNEQFF
TGTGCCAGCAGTGAGCCGGGACAGGGAAATGAGCAGTTCTTC
>13|TRBV6-6|-|TRBJ1-2|-
CASGASPGVGYTF
TGTGCCAGCGGTGCCTCCCCCGGAGTCGGCTACACCTTC
>14|TRBV5-5|-|TRBJ1-2|-
CASSLFPANYGYTF
TGTGCCAGCAGCTTGTTCCCAGCTAACTATGGCTACACCTTC
>17|TRBV7-6|-|TRBJ1-1|TRBD1
CASSPGTGTVLDLRAFF
TGTGCCAGCAGTCCCGGGACAGGGACTGTTCTGGACTTGAGGGCTTTCTTT
>15|TRBV6-5|-|TRBJ1-2|-
CASSYSGTGGYGYTF
TGTGCCAGCAGTTACTCGGGCACCGGTGGCTATGGCTACACCTTC
>13|TRBV5-8|-|TRBJ2-5|-
CASDPRGKETQYF
TGTGCCAGCGATCCTAGGGGGAAAGAGACCCAGTACTTC
>15|TRBV19|-|TRBJ2-5|-
CASSIPSGTGETQYF
TGTGCCAGTAGTATACCGTCAGGGACTGGGGAGACCCAGTACTTC
>15|TRBV7-2|-|TRBJ1-5|-
CASSLDGRSNQPQHF
TGTGCCAGCAGCTTAGATGGCAGGTCGAATCAGCCCCAGCATTTT
>17|TRBV7-2|few|TRBJ2-5|TRBD2
CASSFYPGLAGVETQYF
TGTGCCAGCAGCTTTTACCCGGGACTAGCGGGCGTGGAGACCCAGTACTTC
>13|TRBV5-1|-|TRBJ2-1|-
CASHTGYSSEQFF
TGCGCCAGCCATACAGGGTATTCGAGTGAGCAGTTCTTC
>14|TRBV7-8|-|TRBJ1-2|TRBD1
CASSHGDRLYGYTF
TGTGCCAGCAGCCACGGGGACAGACTATATGGCTACACCTTC
>18|TRBV15|-|TRBJ2-1|TRBD2
CATSRGGGTSGEKDEQFF
TGTGCCACCAGCAGAGGGGGAGGGACTAGCGGGGAGAAGGATGAGCAGTTCTTC
>14|TRBV19|-|TRBJ1-1|TRBD1
CASSSNRGNTEAFF
TGTGCCAGTAGTTCAAACAGGGGGAACACTGAAGCTTTCTTT